This T cell receptor (beta chain) originates from a study of blood T cell repertoires in COVID-19. CDR3 size: 15 residues. Germline CDR1 SGHVS, CDR2 FNYEAQ. Trimming left V 7 bases short and J 5 bases short, with 17 bases between. TCRdb's copy holds only in-frame clones and misses some; the assay was immunoSEQ multiplex PCR. This sample carries 300,000 to 450,000 clones, roughly 86% of them seen once, and the ten largest clones take 0.85% to 1.2%. The chain joins TRBV7-6 to TRBJ2-2, with unresolved D. The receptor was derived from a human donor with acute or convalescent COVID-19. The donor label of this sample is uncertain. Sample: peripheral blood. The CDR3 DNA is TGTGCCAGCACCGAATCGTTTAGCCGTACCGGGGAGCTGTTTTTT. Protein sequence: CASTESFSRTGELFF.